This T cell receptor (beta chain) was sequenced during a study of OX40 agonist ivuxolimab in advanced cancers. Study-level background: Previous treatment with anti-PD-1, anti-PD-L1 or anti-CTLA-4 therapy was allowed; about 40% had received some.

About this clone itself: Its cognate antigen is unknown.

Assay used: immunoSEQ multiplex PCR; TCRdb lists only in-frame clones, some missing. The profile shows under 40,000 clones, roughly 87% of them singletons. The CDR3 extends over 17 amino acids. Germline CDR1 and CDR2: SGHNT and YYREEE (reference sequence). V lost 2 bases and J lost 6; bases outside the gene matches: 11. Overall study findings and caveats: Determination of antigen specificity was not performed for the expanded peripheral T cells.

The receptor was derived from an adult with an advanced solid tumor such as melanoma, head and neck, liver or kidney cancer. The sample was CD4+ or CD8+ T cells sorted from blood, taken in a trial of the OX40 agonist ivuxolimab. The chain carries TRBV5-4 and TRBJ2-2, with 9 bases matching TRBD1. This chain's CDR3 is CASSFPPGQGIPGELFF. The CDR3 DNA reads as TGTGCCAGCAGCTTTCCTCCCGGACAGGGGATCCCCGGGGAGCTGTTTTTT.